This T cell receptor beta chain was recovered during a study of regulatory T cells in long-lasting Graves disease. The CDR3 is made up of 15 amino acids. Germline V gives CDR1 SGHAT, CDR2 FQNNGV. Between the trimmed V and J ends, which lost 2 bases and 4 bases, there was a span of 15 bases. Time point noted: newly diagnosed GD, antithyroid drugs for less than 3 months. From RNA extracted from PBMCs, the TCR library was made. According to the study, TCR beta libraries were built with iRepertoire HTBI primers and CDR3-region Arm-PCR. Using its own MiXCR run on the multiplex PCR reads, TCRdb lists one record per CDR3 protein. The sample carries a few hundred thousand distinct CDR3 sequences, roughly 12% recorded once. This clonotype has ten or more counts. This sample was shared with a second study, whose subject was T cells in Graves' hyperthyroidism and ophthalmopathy.

The sequencing here drew on peripheral blood mononuclear cells (PBMCs), taken at new diagnosis, from a patient treated with antithyroid drugs. The chain couples TRBV11-2 to TRBJ2-7; TRBD2 is a possible D gene (6 bases). The TCR sequence derives from a man aged 30 to 45 with Graves disease. The CDR3 nucleotides read TGTGCCAGCAGCTTATTTGTAGCGGAAGGGTACGAGCAGTACTTC. Protein sequence: CASSLFVAEGYEQYF.